Following are 3 T cell receptor beta chains from one sample sequenced in a study of OX40 agonist ivuxolimab in advanced cancers. Produced via immunoSEQ multiplex PCR; TCRdb's table is partial and in-frame only. The data hold 55,000 to 85,000 clones, with approximately 81% observed a single time. The sample in question was CD4+ or CD8+ T cells sorted from blood, obtained in a trial of the OX40 agonist ivuxolimab. All receptors come from an adult with an advanced solid tumor such as melanoma, head and neck, liver or kidney cancer.

The chain combines TRBV7-2 with TRBJ1-1, with 8 bases aligning to TRBD1. J lost 4 bases, V lost 1 base, and 8 bases had no gene match. CDR1 SGHTA and CDR2 FQGNSA come from the germline V gene. This CDR3 is 16 amino acids long. CDR3 amino acids: CASSLGEVRGLTEAFF. The CDR3 DNA follows: TGTGCCAGCAGCTTAGGGGAGGTCAGGGGGCTCACTGAAGCTTTCTTT.

J is TRBJ1-2 and V is TRBV7-2, with D tentatively TRBD1 (6 bases). V shed 5 bases and J shed 2 bases, with 18 bases lying between them. The CDR3 length is 16 residues. Germline V gene data show CDR1 as SGHTA and CDR2 as FQGNSA. This CDR3 reads CASSPRSITGNYGYTF. The DNA of the CDR3 is TGTGCCAGCAGCCCCCGTTCAATCACAGGGAACTATGGCTACACCTTC. Combining the CDR3 with reference TRBV7-2 and TRBJ1-2 gives the whole variable domain GAGVSQSPSNKVTEKGKDVELRCDPISGHTALYWYRQSLGQGLEFLIYFQGNSAPDKSGLPSDRFSAERTGGSVSTLTIQRTQQEDSAVYLCASSPRSITGNYGYTFGSGTRLTVV.

This clone appeared a single time. The V gene is TRBV10-3, the J gene TRBJ2-7, with 8 bases matching TRBD1. The germline V gene has CDR1 ENHRY and CDR2 SYGVKD. With 6 bases clipped from V and 1 base from J, the junction kept 5 bases outside the gene matches. This CDR3 comprises 14 residues. The CDR3 region is CAIRGQGTSYEQYF. CDR3 sequence (DNA): TGTGCCATCAGAGGACAGGGAACTTCCTACGAGCAGTACTTC.